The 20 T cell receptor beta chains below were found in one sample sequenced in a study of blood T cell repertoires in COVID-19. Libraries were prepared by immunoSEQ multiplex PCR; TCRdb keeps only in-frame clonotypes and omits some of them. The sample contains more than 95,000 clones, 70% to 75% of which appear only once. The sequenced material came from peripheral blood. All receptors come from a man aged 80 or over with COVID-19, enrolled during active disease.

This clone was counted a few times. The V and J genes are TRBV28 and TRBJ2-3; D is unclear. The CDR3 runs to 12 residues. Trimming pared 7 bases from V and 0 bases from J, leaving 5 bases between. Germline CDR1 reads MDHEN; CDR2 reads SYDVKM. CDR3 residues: CASTTSTDTQYF. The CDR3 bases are TGTGCCAGCACAACTAGCACAGATACGCAGTATTTT.

The CDR3 reads CASGAGVFGTGELFF. Here the CDR3 DNA reads TGTGCCAGCGGCGCCGGGGTTTTCGGCACCGGGGAGCTGTTTTTT. The chain has TRBV25-1 and TRBJ2-2; D might be TRBD2 (5 bases). This CDR3 is built from 15 residues. Deletions cut 8 bases from V and 4 bases from J, with 17 bases between. Per the germline V gene, CDR1 is MGHDK and CDR2 is SYGVNS.

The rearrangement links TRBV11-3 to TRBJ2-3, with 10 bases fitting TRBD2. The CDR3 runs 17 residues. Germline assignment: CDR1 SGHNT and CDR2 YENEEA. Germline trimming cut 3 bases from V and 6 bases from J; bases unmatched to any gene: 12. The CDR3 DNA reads TGTGCCAGCAGCTTGGGAGGGACTAGCGCTCTGTTGGATACGCAGTATTTT. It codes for CASSLGGTSALLDTQYF. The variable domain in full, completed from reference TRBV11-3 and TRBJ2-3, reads EAGVVQSPRYKIIEKKQPVAFWCNPISGHNTLYWYLQNLGQGPELLIRYENEEAVDDSQLPKDRFSAERLKGVDSTLKIQPAELGDSAVYLCASSLGGTSALLDTQYFGPGTRLTVL.

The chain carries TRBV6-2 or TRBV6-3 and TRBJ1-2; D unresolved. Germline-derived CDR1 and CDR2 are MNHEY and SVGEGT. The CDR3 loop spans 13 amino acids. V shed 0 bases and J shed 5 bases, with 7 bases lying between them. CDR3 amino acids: CASSYSGGYGYTF. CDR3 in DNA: TGTGCCAGCAGTTACTCCGGCGGATATGGCTACACCTTC.

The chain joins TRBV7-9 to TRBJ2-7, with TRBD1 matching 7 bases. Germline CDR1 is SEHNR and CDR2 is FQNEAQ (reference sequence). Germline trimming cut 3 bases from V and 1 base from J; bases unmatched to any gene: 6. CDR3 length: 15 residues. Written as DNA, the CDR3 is TGTGCCAGCAGCTTCGGGGACAGTGCTTCCTACGAGCAGTACTTC. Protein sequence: CASSFGDSASYEQYF.

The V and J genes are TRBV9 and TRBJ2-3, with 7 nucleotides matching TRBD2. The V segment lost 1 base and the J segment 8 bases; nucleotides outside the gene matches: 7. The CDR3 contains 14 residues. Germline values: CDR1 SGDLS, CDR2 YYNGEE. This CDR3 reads CASSVRLALGTQYF. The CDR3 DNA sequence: TGTGCCAGCAGCGTACGACTAGCCCTGGGTACGCAGTATTTT.

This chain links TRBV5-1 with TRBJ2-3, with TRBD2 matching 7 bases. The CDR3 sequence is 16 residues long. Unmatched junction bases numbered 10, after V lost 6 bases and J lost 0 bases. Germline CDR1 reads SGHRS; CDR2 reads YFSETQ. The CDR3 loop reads CASTEGRAGSTDTQYF. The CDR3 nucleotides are TGCGCCAGCACCGAGGGTCGAGCGGGAAGCACAGATACGCAGTATTTT.

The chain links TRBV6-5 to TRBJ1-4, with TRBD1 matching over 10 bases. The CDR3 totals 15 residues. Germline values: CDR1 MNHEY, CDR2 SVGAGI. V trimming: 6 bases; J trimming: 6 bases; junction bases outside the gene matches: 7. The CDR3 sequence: CASRPGQGYYEKLFF. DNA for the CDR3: TGTGCCAGCAGGCCGGGACAGGGGTACTATGAAAAACTGTTTTTT.

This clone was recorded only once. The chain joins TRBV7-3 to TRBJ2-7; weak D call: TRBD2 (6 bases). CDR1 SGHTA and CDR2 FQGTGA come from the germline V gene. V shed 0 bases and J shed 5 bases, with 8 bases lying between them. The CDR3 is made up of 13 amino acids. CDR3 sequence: CASSLTGGDEQYF. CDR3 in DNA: TGTGCCAGCAGCTTAACAGGAGGGGACGAGCAGTACTTC.

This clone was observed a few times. In DNA, the CDR3 is TGTGCCAGCATTCAGGTGGCCTGGTCCTACAATGAGCAGTTCTTC. Translation gives CASIQVAWSYNEQFF. The gene calls are TRBV6-5 and TRBJ2-1, with D uncertain. The germline V gene encodes CDR1 MNHEY and CDR2 SVGAGI. The CDR3 covers 15 residues. V was shortened by 7 bases and J by 1 base, with 14 bases between the two germline ends.

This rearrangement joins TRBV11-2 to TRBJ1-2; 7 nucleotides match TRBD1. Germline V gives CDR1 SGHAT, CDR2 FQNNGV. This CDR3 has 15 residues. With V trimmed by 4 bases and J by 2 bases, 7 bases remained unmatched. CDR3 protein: CASSSGQAANYGYTF. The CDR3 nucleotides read TGTGCCAGCAGCTCTGGACAGGCCGCCAACTATGGCTACACCTTC.

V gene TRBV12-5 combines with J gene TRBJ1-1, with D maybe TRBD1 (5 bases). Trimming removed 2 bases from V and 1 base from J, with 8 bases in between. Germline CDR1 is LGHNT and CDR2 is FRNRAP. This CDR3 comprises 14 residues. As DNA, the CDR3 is TGTGCTAGTGGTTTGCAGGGTTCGAACACTGAAGCTTTCTTT. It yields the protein CASGLQGSNTEAFF.

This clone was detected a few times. This CDR3 reads CATSDPTGGDNQPQHF. CDR3 coding DNA: TGTGCCACCAGTGATCCGACAGGGGGCGATAATCAGCCCCAGCATTTT. The chain carries TRBV24-1 and TRBJ1-5; 10 bases are shared with TRBD1. This CDR3 is 16 amino acids long. With 3 bases clipped from V and 4 bases from J, the junction kept 5 bases outside the gene matches. The germline V gene has CDR1 KGHDR and CDR2 SFDVKD.

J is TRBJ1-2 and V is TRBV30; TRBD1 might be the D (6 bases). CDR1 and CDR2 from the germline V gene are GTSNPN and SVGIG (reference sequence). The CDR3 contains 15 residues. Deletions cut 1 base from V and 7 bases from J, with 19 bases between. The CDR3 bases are TGTGCCTGGAGTGAATGGGGCGGACAGTCATCTGGCTACACCTTC. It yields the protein CAWSEWGGQSSGYTF.

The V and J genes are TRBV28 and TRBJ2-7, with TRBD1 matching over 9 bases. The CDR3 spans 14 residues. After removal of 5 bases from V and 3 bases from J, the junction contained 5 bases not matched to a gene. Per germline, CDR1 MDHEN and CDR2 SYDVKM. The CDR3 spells CASSIPGQGYEQYF. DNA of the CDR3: TGTGCCAGCAGTATACCGGGACAGGGCTACGAGCAGTACTTC.

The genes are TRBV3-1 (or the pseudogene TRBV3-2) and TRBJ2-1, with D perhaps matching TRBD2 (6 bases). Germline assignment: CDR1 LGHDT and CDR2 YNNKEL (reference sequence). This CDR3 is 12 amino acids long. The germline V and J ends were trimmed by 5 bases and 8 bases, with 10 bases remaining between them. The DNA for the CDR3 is TGTGCCAGCAGCTCCCCGGGGGATGAGCAGTTCTTC. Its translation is CASSSPGDEQFF.

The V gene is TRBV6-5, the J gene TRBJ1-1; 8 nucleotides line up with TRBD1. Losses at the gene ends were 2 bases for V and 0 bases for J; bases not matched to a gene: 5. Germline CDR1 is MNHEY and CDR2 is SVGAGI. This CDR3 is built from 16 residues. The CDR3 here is CASSYTGTGLNTEAFF. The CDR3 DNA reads TGTGCCAGCAGTTACACCGGGACAGGTTTGAACACTGAAGCTTTCTTT.

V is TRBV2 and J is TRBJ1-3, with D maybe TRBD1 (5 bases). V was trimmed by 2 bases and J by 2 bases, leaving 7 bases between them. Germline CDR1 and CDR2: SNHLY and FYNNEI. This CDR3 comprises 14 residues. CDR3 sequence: CASSERGAGNTIYF. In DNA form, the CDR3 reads TGTGCCAGCAGTGAACGGGGGGCTGGAAACACCATATATTTT.

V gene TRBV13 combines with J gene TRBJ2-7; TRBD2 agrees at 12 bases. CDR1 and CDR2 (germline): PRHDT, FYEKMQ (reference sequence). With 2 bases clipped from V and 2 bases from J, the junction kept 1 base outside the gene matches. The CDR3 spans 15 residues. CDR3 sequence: CASSLRLAGAYEQYF. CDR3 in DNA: TGTGCCAGCAGCTTACGACTAGCGGGAGCCTACGAGCAGTACTTC.

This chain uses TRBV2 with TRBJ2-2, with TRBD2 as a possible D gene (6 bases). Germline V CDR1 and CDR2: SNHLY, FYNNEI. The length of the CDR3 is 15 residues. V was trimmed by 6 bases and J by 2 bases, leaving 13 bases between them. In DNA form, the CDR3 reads TGTGCCAGCAGGCGGGGTAGCACTAACACCGGGGAGCTGTTTTTT. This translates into CASRRGSTNTGELFF.